This entry concerns a single T cell receptor beta chain. Antigen specificity is unknown. The immunoSEQ assay was v3. Assay: immunoSEQ multiplex PCR; the TCRdb copy retains only in-frame clones and omits some. The sample records 57,000 or so clones, 80% to 90% being singletons. The data originate from a study of TIL therapy for anti-PD-1-resistant metastatic lung cancer. Overall study: Half of patients were current or former smokers. General study points: The baseline peripheral repertoire was partially replaced by infused TIL clonotypes that later decayed. Patients were highly selected, enriched for treatment-naive, never-smoker and oncogene-addicted cases.

The germline V gene has CDR1 SGHTA and CDR2 FQGNSA. Trimming took 1 base from V and 2 from J, leaving 2 bases between them. The CDR3 has 13 residues. Time point indicated: pre-treatment sample, taken before nivolumab and TIL therapy. This specimen was blood, taken at baseline. This chain joins TRBV7-2 and TRBJ2-2; no reliable D call. The TCR was taken from a person aged 25-85 years with non-small cell lung cancer. CDR3 bases: TGTGCCAGCAGCTTAGAAAACACCGGGGAGCTGTTTTTT. Protein product: CASSLENTGELFF.